This T cell receptor (beta chain) was sequenced during a study of cytomegalovirus exposure and HLA in healthy donors. The PCR was carried out with 60 Vbeta primers and 13 Jbeta primers. Under the authors' procedure: The count from a later analysis was some 80 million unique TCR beta chains, about 9.9 million of them shared. The assay was immunoSEQ multiplex PCR, and TCRdb's table has in-frame clones only and misses some. The DNA gave D and trimming, while V, J and clone size come from that table. Of over 150,000 clones detected, 70% to 80% appear once; the ten largest clones hold about 4%. The V segment lost 2 bases and the J segment 8 bases; nucleotides outside the gene matches: 5. Germline V gene data show CDR1 as SEHNR and CDR2 as FQNEAQ (reference sequence). The CDR3 is made up of 15 amino acids. Study results and caveats: The study reported that TCR beta sequences accurately predicted HLA-A and HLA-B alleles in most subjects. A reported reduction in N-insertions relative to the approximately 670-donor mean was seen in an Asian-associated ancestry cluster in a later analysis. Most TCR sequences were seen very rarely across donors, but some public TCRs occurred in many.

With regard to this clone: Its target is not known.

The specimen was PBMCs. This receptor was obtained from a woman in her forties in good health and CMV-seronegative. The chain carries TRBV7-9 and TRBJ1-6, with 8 bases that match TRBD1. This CDR3 reads CASSLQTGVHSPLHF. The CDR3 DNA sequence: TGTGCCAGCAGCTTACAGACAGGGGTTCATTCACCCCTCCACTTT.